This T cell receptor (beta chain) was sequenced for a study of blood T cell repertoires in COVID-19. At the level of the study: The United States, Italy and Spain supplied acute and convalescent COVID-19 samples. T cells, B-cell-depleted T cells, or PBMCs provided the cDNA or gDNA that served as material.

In the original workflow: Estimation of nucleated cell counts was performed using reference gene primer amplification. Some clones are missing from TCRdb's copy, which holds only in-frame ones; the method was immunoSEQ multiplex PCR. V, J and clone size are those of that table, while D and trimming were read from the DNA. The repertoire holds roughly 250,000 clones, with approximately 90% as singletons. CDR3 length: 16 amino acids. Germline V gives CDR1 MNHEY, CDR2 SVGAGI. V was clipped by 4 bases and J by 1 base, with 16 bases between them. The source of this sequence is a woman between 40 and 55 years old with acute or convalescent COVID-19. This chain links TRBV6-5 with TRBJ1-1, with TRBD1 as a possible D gene (6 bases). The sequenced sample was peripheral blood. The CDR3 region is CASSSGYLQGNTEAFF. Here the CDR3 DNA reads TGTGCCAGCAGTTCCGGATATTTACAGGGGAACACTGAAGCTTTCTTT.